The rows below give T cell receptor beta chains drawn from one sample of a study of CD8+CD57+ T cells in acquired aplastic anemia. TCRdb recomputed calls from the reads with MiXCR, one row per CDR3 protein. This sample has over 150,000 distinct CDR3 sequences, with around half found just once. The sequencing sample was made of sorted CD4+, CD8+, or CD8+CD57+ T cells (not recorded which) from PBMCs. These receptors originate from a human donor in good health, serving as a control. Each CDR3 is given with its conserved first and last residue. The D gene is left open where the match is weak.

j_gene	v_gene	d_gene	CDR3aa
TRBJ1-1	TRBV10-2	NA	CASNARELNTEAFF
TRBJ2-1	TRBV7-9	TRBD1	CASSLWDRDYNEQFF
TRBJ1-4	TRBV19	NA	CASSIPGLRATNEKLFF
TRBJ2-7	TRBV5-6	TRBD1	CASSLGTGAFYEQYF
TRBJ1-3	TRBV12-3/TRBV12-4	NA	CASSLEGTYSGNTIYF
TRBJ1-2	TRBV2	NA	CASSEMKGNYGYTF
TRBJ2-1	TRBV5-1	NA	CASGPLRPSGDEQFF
TRBJ2-1	TRBV6-2/TRBV6-3	TRBD1	CASGDRAYEQFF
TRBJ1-1	TRBV7-9	TRBD1	CASSPGQGLHTEAFF
TRBJ2-5	TRBV7-2	NA	CASSLLEGETQYF
TRBJ2-1	TRBV10-3	TRBD1	CAIGGQGTNNEQFF
TRBJ2-7	TRBV29-1	TRBD1	CSVEGDRGNYEQYF
TRBJ2-1	TRBV10-1	TRBD1	CASSEVIGTGNNEQFF
TRBJ2-1	TRBV19	TRBD1	CASSHPWGQGGNEQFF
TRBJ1-2	TRBV20-1	NA	CSASGGGYGYTF
TRBJ1-3	TRBV5-1	NA	CASSLDVSGNTIYF
TRBJ1-6	TRBV20-1	NA	CSARDDWGSPLHF
TRBJ1-2	TRBV2	TRBD1	CASSGGQGNYGYTF
TRBJ1-6	TRBV9	NA	CASSVVGTPHSPLHF
TRBJ2-2	TRBV7-2	TRBD1	CASSYTGDGELFF
TRBJ2-2	TRBV25-1	TRBD1	CASATSGQGWTGELFF
TRBJ1-5	TRBV10-3	TRBD1	CAISELGRGRMGNQPQHF